Each of the 22 T cell receptor beta chains below was sequenced from the same sample in a study of T cells and Merkel cell carcinoma outcomes. Some clones are missing from TCRdb's copy, which holds only in-frame ones; the method was immunoSEQ multiplex PCR. The repertoire has about 15,000 clones, around 87% of them found once; the top ten carry under 8%. The sample was tumor tissue from Merkel cell carcinoma. The receptors stem from a human donor with Merkel cell carcinoma.

CDR3 amino acids: CASSSGRLAGENEQFF. The CDR3 bases are TGTGCCAGCAGTTCTGGGCGACTAGCGGGAGAGAATGAGCAGTTCTTC. The J gene is TRBJ2-1, the V gene TRBV27; 12 nucleotides match TRBD2. CDR1 MNHEY and CDR2 SMNVEV come from the germline V gene (reference sequence). This CDR3 region has 16 residues. V was clipped by 4 bases and J by 7 bases; unmatched bases: 8.

The chain links TRBV15 to TRBJ1-1; D gene unclear. The V end was cut by 5 bases, the J end by 7 bases, with 17 bases between. Germline assignment: CDR1 LNHNV and CDR2 YYDKDF (reference sequence). This CDR3 is 14 amino acids long. The CDR3 sequence: CATSPRAQLDEAFF. The CDR3 DNA reads as TGTGCCACCAGCCCAAGGGCCCAGCTCGATGAAGCTTTCTTT. The full variable domain, rest sourced from reference TRBV15 and TRBJ1-1, is DAMVIQNPRYQVTQFGKPVTLSCSQTLNHNVMYWYQQKSSQAPKLLFHYYDKDFNNEADTPDNFQSRRPNTSFCFLDIRSPGLGDTAMYLCATSPRAQLDEAFFGQGTRLTVV.

The V call is TRBV6-1, the J call TRBJ1-6; no reliable D call. Germline V gene lookup returns CDR1 MNHNS and CDR2 SASEGT. There are 14 residues in the CDR3. The germline V and J ends were trimmed by 0 bases and 11 bases, with 11 bases remaining between them. In DNA, the CDR3 is TGTGCCAGCAGTGAAGCGCACGGAAGGGCACCCCTCCACTTT. Translating it yields CASSEAHGRAPLHF.

In regard to this clone: Its ends do not fully match the called genes, so a read error is possible. The J gene is TRBJ2-4, the V gene TRBV7-8, with 13 bases matching TRBD2. The CDR3 is made up of 13 amino acids. CDR1 and CDR2 (germline): SGHVS, FQNEAQ. CDR3 sequence: CASSPGLAGLWDF. In nucleotides, the CDR3 is TGTGCCAGCAGTCCGGGACTAGCGGGGCTCTGGGACTTC.

With respect to this clone: One end of the junction varies from germline; a read error may be responsible. The chain recombines TRBV6-1 with TRBJ1-2; D may be TRBD1 (6 bases). Germline values: CDR1 MNHNS, CDR2 SASEGT. The CDR3 covers 15 residues. The DNA of the CDR3 is TGTGCCAGCAGTGAACGAGATAGGGGAACTCGGGGGGGCATCTTC. It is translated as CASSERDRGTRGGIF.

The chain recombines TRBV9 with TRBJ1-2; maybe TRBD1 (5 bases). Trimming left V 6 bases short and J 7 bases short, with 19 bases between. The CDR3 is 14 residues long. Germline V gene sequence: CDR1 SGDLS, CDR2 YYNGEE. The CDR3 DNA follows: TGTGCCAGCACAACCCAGTCGGGGGACGGTGGCTACACCTTC. Its protein is CASTTQSGDGGYTF.

The CDR3 DNA is TGTGCCACCAGCGCCCCTGGGACTAGGGGGGACGAGCAGTACTTC. As protein: CATSAPGTRGDEQYF. The genes are TRBV15 and TRBJ2-7; 8 bases agree with TRBD2. CDR1 is LNHNV, CDR2 YYDKDF, per germline (reference sequence). CDR3 length: 15 residues. With V trimmed by 5 bases and J by 5 bases, 11 bases remained unmatched. The full variable domain, completed using reference TRBV15 and TRBJ2-7, is DAMVIQNPRYQVTQFGKPVTLSCSQTLNHNVMYWYQQKSSQAPKLLFHYYDKDFNNEADTPDNFQSRRPNTSFCFLDIRSPGLGDTAMYLCATSAPGTRGDEQYFGPGTRLTVT.

This clone has just a few counts. J is TRBJ1-2 and V is TRBV18, with a possible D match to TRBD1 (5 bases). This CDR3 spans 15 amino acids. Trimming took 1 base from V and 1 from J, leaving 10 bases between them. Germline CDR1 and CDR2: KGHSH and LQKENI. The CDR3 loop is CASSPRGKLNYGYTF. CDR3 nucleotides: TGTGCCAGCTCACCACGGGGCAAGCTTAACTATGGCTACACCTTC.

The chain links TRBV14 to TRBJ1-2; 7 bases map to TRBD1. The CDR3 totals 14 residues. Trimming took 4 bases from V and 4 from J; bases not matched to a gene: 6. Germline assignment: CDR1 SGHDN and CDR2 FVKESK. The CDR3 protein is CASSRDRVGYGYTF. The CDR3 region has the DNA TGTGCCAGCAGCCGAGACAGGGTCGGCTATGGCTACACCTTC.

The V call is TRBV7-6, the J call TRBJ1-4; 8 positions agree with TRBD1. V dropped 4 bases and J dropped 7; count of bases not matched to a gene: 11. Germline-derived CDR1 and CDR2 are SGHVS and FNYEAQ. This CDR3 has 16 residues. Here the CDR3 DNA reads TGTGCCAGCAGCTCGCCGACAGGGGTTGAGAGTGAAAAACTGTTTTTT. It is translated as CASSSPTGVESEKLFF.

This chain uses TRBV28 with TRBJ2-1, with D tentatively TRBD1 (5 bases). The V gene lost 3 bases and the J gene lost 3 bases, with 12 bases spanning the gap. The germline V gene has CDR1 MDHEN and CDR2 SYDVKM. The CDR3 covers 15 residues. DNA of the CDR3: TGTGCCAGCAGTTTCTCAGGGTTAGGCTACAATGAGCAGTTCTTC. It specifies CASSFSGLGYNEQFF.

This rearrangement joins TRBV18 to TRBJ1-1; D gene ambiguous. The CDR3 length is 12 residues. The V and J ends lost 6 bases and 4 bases respectively, with 9 bases between them. CDR1 is KGHSH, CDR2 LQKENI, per germline. The CDR3 loop reads CASSSEGTEAFF. The CDR3 region has the DNA TGTGCCAGCTCGAGTGAGGGCACTGAAGCTTTCTTT.

V gene TRBV27 combines with J gene TRBJ1-4; a weak D match, TRBD1 (6 bases). V was cut by 4 bases and J by 7 bases, with 16 bases left in between. Per the germline V gene, CDR1 is MNHEY and CDR2 is SMNVEV (reference sequence). This CDR3 is 15 amino acids long. The DNA of the CDR3 is TGTGCCAGCAGTTCTTCATTGGGGGCATCTGAAAAACTGTTTTTT. It specifies CASSSSLGASEKLFF.

V usage is TRBV11-3 and J usage is TRBJ2-3; 10 bases map to TRBD1. CDR1 and CDR2 (germline): SGHNT, YENEEA. With 2 bases clipped from V and 4 bases from J, the junction kept 3 bases outside the gene matches. The CDR3 extends over 15 amino acids. In DNA, the CDR3 is TGTGCCAGCAGCTTAAGTGGGACAGGGGCAGATACGCAGTATTTT. It specifies CASSLSGTGADTQYF.

V gene TRBV7-8 combines with J gene TRBJ1-1, with a weak D call TRBD1 (5 bases). The germline V gene encodes CDR1 SGHVS and CDR2 FQNEAQ. V was clipped by 1 base and J by 1 base, with 7 bases between them. The CDR3 consists of 14 residues. CDR3 protein: CASSLGTTNTEAFF. In DNA, the CDR3 is TGTGCCAGCAGCTTAGGGACAACGAACACTGAAGCTTTCTTT.

This sequence joins TRBV5-1 and TRBJ2-7; TRBD2 matches 14 bases. The germline CDR1 and CDR2 sequences are SGHRS and YFSETQ. The CDR3 extends over 19 amino acids. Losses at the gene ends were 3 bases for V and 3 bases for J; bases not matched to a gene: 14. CDR3 in amino acids: CASSSAGTSGSGVYYEQYF. DNA of the CDR3: TGCGCCAGCAGCTCGGCCGGGACTAGCGGGAGCGGGGTGTACTACGAGCAGTACTTC. Supplemented by reference TRBV5-1 and TRBJ2-7, the full variable domain reads KAGVTQTPRYLIKTRGQQVTLSCSPISGHRSVSWYQQTPGQGLQFLFEYFSETQRNKGNFPGRFSGRQFSNSRSEMNVSTLELGDSALYLCASSSAGTSGSGVYYEQYFGPGTRLTVT.

V and J are TRBV2 and TRBJ2-2; tentatively, D is TRBD2 (5 bases). Trimming shortened V by 6 bases and J by 0 bases, and 8 bases separated the two germline ends. The CDR3 runs to 14 residues. Germline V gene sequence: CDR1 SNHLY, CDR2 FYNNEI. The CDR3 nucleotides are TGTGCCAGCAGGACGGACTCGAACACCGGGGAGCTGTTTTTT. This gives the protein CASRTDSNTGELFF.

This clone was recorded once. This chain joins TRBV5-4 and TRBJ1-1, with D tentatively TRBD1 (6 bases). The germline V and J ends were trimmed by 4 bases and 13 bases, with 17 bases remaining between them. Looked up from germline, CDR1 is SGHNT and CDR2 is YYREEE (reference sequence). The CDR3 spans 12 residues. The CDR3 spells CASSLRDTPFFF. Here the CDR3 DNA reads TGTGCCAGCAGCCTACGGGACACTCCGTTTTTCTTT.

The rearrangement uses TRBV6-5 and TRBJ2-1; D call uncertain. This CDR3 comprises 14 residues. Germline-derived CDR1 and CDR2 are MNHEY and SVGAGI. V shed 7 bases and J shed 1 base, with 11 bases lying between them. This CDR3 is CASTPSRSYNEQFF. In DNA form, the CDR3 reads TGTGCCAGCACCCCTTCTCGGTCCTACAATGAGCAGTTCTTC.

This chain joins TRBV9 and TRBJ1-5; 9 nucleotides match TRBD1. After removal of 4 bases from V and 4 bases from J, the junction contained 12 bases not matched to a gene. The CDR3 totals 17 residues. CDR1 SGDLS and CDR2 YYNGEE come from the germline V gene. The CDR3 DNA reads as TGTGCCAGCAGCCCCGGGACAGGGACTTTTCGAAATCAGCCCCAGCATTTT. Protein: CASSPGTGTFRNQPQHF. The variable domain in full, completed from reference TRBV9 and TRBJ1-5, reads DSGVTQTPKHLITATGQRVTLRCSPRSGDLSVYWYQQSLDQGLQFLIQYYNGEERAKGNILERFSAQQFPDLHSELNLSSLELGDSALYFCASSPGTGTFRNQPQHFGDGTRLSIL.

The genes are TRBV7-3 and TRBJ2-3; D uncertain. Germline V gives CDR1 SGHTA, CDR2 FQGTGA. The ends were cut back, 2 bases at V and 3 bases at J, with 6 bases in the middle. The CDR3 is made up of 13 amino acids. In DNA form, the CDR3 reads TGTGCCAGCAGCTTAGTAGAAACAGATACGCAGTATTTT. Amino acid sequence: CASSLVETDTQYF. Full variable domain (outside the CDR3, taken from reference TRBV7-3 and TRBJ2-3): GAGVSQTPSNKVTEKGKYVELRCDPISGHTALYWYRQSLGQGPEFLIYFQGTGAADDSGLPNDRFFAVRPEGSVSTLKIQRTERGDSAVYLCASSLVETDTQYFGPGTRLTVL.

The chain is built from TRBV9 and TRBJ2-3; D is possibly TRBD2 (7 bases). Germline-derived CDR1 and CDR2 are SGDLS and YYNGEE. V was trimmed by 1 base and J by 2 bases, leaving 14 bases between them. The CDR3 is 16 residues long. Here the CDR3 DNA reads TGTGCCAGCAGCGTATCCGGGGGGCCCTACACAGATACGCAGTATTTT. Its translation is CASSVSGGPYTDTQYF.